This TCR beta chain was recorded in a study of OX40 agonist ivuxolimab in advanced cancers. Study in general: Patients received ivuxolimab, an intravenous treatment, every 2 weeks at 0.01 to 10 mg/kg. Treatment received earlier with anti-PD-1, anti-PD-L1 or anti-CTLA-4 agents was allowed, and more than 35% had some. Study-level results: Both CD4+ and CD8+ T cell populations in blood had undergone clonal expansion by week 6 at 0.1 to 3.0 mg/kg. Compared with CD4+, CD8+ T cells on average had more expanded clones.

A remark on this clone: Its antigen is not known.

TCRdb's copy holds only in-frame clones and misses some; the assay was immunoSEQ multiplex PCR. The table shows some 78,000 clones, with about 88% occurring only once. Sequencing was performed on CD4+ or CD8+ T cells sorted from blood, taken in a trial of the OX40 agonist ivuxolimab. The receptor was isolated from an adult with an advanced solid tumor such as melanoma, head and neck, liver or kidney cancer.

The DNA for the CDR3 is TGTGCCAGTAGGGACAGGGGGCCCAATGAGCAGTTCTTC. Translation gives CASRDRGPNEQFF. The J gene is TRBJ2-1, the V gene TRBV19, with 11 positions matching TRBD1. There are 13 residues in the CDR3. V was pared by 6 bases and J by 6 bases, with 1 base of the junction left unmatched. Germline V gene sequence: CDR1 LNHDA, CDR2 SQIVND (reference sequence).